This T cell receptor (beta chain) was found in a study of T-cell reconstitution after alpha-beta-depleted transplantation in children. Preparation of the TCRbeta library involved a method that used unique molecular identifiers. In TCRdb, the PCR reads were re-called with MiXCR into one record per CDR3 protein. The sample includes hundreds of thousands of distinct CDR3 sequences, 13% of them seen just once. In regard to this clonotype: Antigen specificity is unknown.

V was pared by 2 bases and J by 3 bases, with 11 bases between. The CDR3 has 13 amino acids. CDR1 is GTSNPN and CDR2 is SVGIG in the germline V gene (reference sequence). The study's findings and limits: Recipient T cells and thymic progenitors that survived gave rise to the high TCRbeta diversity observed at day 60 in some patients. After transplant, at about two months, alpha-beta T cells were reportedly derived from several hundred expanded graft clones. Newly produced T cells mostly provided counts and TCRbeta diversity after one year, as hyperexpanded clones declined.

This receptor was identified in a male patient aged 5 to 17 who had a stem cell transplant for acute myeloid leukemia, so the T cells may come from the graft donor. The V gene is TRBV30, the J gene TRBJ2-7; D might be TRBD1 (6 bases). This sample comprised PBMCs, mostly from graft donor cells, obtained 360 days after TCRalphabeta/CD19-depleted stem cell transplant. CDR3 in DNA: TGTGCCTGGAGTAAGGACAGCCTCTACGAGCAGTACTTC. This codes for CAWSKDSLYEQYF.